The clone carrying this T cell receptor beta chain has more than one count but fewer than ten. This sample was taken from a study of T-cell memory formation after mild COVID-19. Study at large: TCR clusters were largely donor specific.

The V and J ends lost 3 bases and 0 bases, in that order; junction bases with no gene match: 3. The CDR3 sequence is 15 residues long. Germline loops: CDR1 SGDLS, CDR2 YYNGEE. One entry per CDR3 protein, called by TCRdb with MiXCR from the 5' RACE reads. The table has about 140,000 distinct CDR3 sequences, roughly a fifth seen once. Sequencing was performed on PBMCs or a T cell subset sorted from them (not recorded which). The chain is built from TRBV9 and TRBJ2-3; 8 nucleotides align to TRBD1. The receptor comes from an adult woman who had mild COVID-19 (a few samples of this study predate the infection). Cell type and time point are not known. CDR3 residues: CASSARQGSTDTQYF. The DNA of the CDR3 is TGTGCCAGCAGCGCGCGACAGGGGAGCACAGATACGCAGTATTTT.